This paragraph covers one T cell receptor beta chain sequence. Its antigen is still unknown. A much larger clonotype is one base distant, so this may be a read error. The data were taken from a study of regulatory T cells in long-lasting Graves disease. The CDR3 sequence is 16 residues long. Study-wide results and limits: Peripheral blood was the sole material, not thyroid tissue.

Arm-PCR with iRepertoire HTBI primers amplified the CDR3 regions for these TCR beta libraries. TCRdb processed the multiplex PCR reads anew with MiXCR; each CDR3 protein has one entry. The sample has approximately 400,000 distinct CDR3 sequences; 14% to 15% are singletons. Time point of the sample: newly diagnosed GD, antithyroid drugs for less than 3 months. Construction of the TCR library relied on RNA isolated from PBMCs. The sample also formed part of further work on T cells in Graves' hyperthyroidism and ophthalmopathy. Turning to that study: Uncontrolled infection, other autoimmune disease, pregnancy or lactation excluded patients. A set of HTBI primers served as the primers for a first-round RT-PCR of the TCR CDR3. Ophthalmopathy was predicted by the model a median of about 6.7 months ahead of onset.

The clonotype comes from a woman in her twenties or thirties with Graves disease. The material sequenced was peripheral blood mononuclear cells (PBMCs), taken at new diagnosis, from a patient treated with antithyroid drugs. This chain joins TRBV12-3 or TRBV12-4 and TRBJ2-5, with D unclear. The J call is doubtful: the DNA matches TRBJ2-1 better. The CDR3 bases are TGTGCCAGCGCTATTAAGTTAATCGGGTTTCGTGGTGAGCAGTTCTTC. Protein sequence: CASAIKLIGFRGEQFF.